The 5 T cell receptor beta chains in this list originate from one sample, sequenced in a study of OX40 agonist ivuxolimab in advanced cancers. Library generation was performed with the immunoSEQ multiplex PCR assay. In its TCRdb copy, this immuneACCESS table keeps in-frame sequences only and misses some clones. Where compared with another copy, unresolved V genes explain less than half of these, and the others have no known cause. This sample gives about 35,000 clones in total; approximately 92% of them show up just once. The top ten clonotypes cover 30% to 40% of the sample. The sequencing used CD4+ or CD8+ T cells sorted from blood, collected in a trial of the OX40 agonist ivuxolimab. The receptor source for this set is an adult with an advanced solid tumor such as melanoma, head and neck, liver or kidney cancer.

This chain joins TRBV7-9 and TRBJ2-1, with TRBD1 identical over 7 bases. From germline, CDR1 is SEHNR and CDR2 FQNEAQ (reference sequence). The V segment lost 4 bases and the J segment 8 bases; nucleotides outside the gene matches: 17. The CDR3 loop spans 17 amino acids. The DNA for the CDR3 is TGTGCCAGCAGCTCACTATTGGCCTTTAGGGGGCTCCATGAGCAGTTCTTC. Protein sequence: CASSSLLAFRGLHEQFF.

This rearrangement joins TRBV19 to TRBJ1-2; 7 bases are shared with TRBD1. The CDR3 covers 14 residues. The J segment lost 6 bases and the V segment lost 7 bases, leaving 11 bases of the junction unmatched. Per germline, CDR1 LNHDA and CDR2 SQIVND (reference sequence). CDR3 amino acids: CASTNRGDRHGYTF. The CDR3 region has the DNA TGTGCCAGTACCAACCGTGGGGACAGACATGGCTACACCTTC.

This clone occurred a few times. The V and J genes are TRBV14 and TRBJ2-7; 8 positions match TRBD2. This CDR3 spans 14 amino acids. Germline V gene lookup returns CDR1 SGHDN and CDR2 FVKESK. After removal of 4 bases from V and 3 bases from J, the junction contained 5 bases not matched to a gene. In nucleotides, the CDR3 is TGTGCCAGCAGCCCCGGGGGGGGCAGCTACGAGCAGTACTTC. Translation gives CASSPGGGSYEQYF.

The V and J genes are TRBV6-5 and TRBJ2-3, with 8 bases matching TRBD1. CDR3 length: 16 amino acids. Trimming took 8 bases from V and 4 from J; bases not matched to a gene: 14. Germline-derived CDR1 and CDR2 are MNHEY and SVGAGI. The CDR3 DNA reads TGTGCCAGCGGTTTAGGACAGGGAGATTTAGCAGATACGCAGTATTTT. Protein sequence: CASGLGQGDLADTQYF.

The rearrangement uses TRBV13 and TRBJ2-2, with 7 bases lining up with TRBD2. CDR3 length: 15 amino acids. The germline V gene encodes CDR1 PRHDT and CDR2 FYEKMQ (reference sequence). J gave up 6 bases and V 2 bases, and 6 bases lay outside the gene matches. CDR3 in amino acids: CASSLRTRTPGELFF. The CDR3 DNA is TGTGCCAGCAGCTTAAGGACTAGAACCCCCGGGGAGCTGTTTTTT.